Below, one TCR beta chain is given with its context. Some clones are missing from TCRdb's copy, which holds only in-frame ones; the method was immunoSEQ multiplex PCR. The table records 30,000 to 45,000 clones, 70% to 80% of them present only once. This entry comes from a study of radiotherapy plus CTLA-4 blockade in lung cancer. CDR3 size: 14 residues. The V end lost 6 bases, the J end lost 0 bases, and 10 bases lay between the germline ends. The germline V gene has CDR1 LNHDA and CDR2 SQIVND (reference sequence). The rearrangement joins TRBV19 to TRBJ2-3; D possibly corresponds to TRBD2 (5 bases). The sequence came from a human donor with non-small cell lung cancer who had stable disease on radiotherapy plus ipilimumab. The material sequenced was peripheral blood, taken from a patient treated with radiotherapy plus ipilimumab. CDR3 in amino acids: CASRATGSTDTQYF. The CDR3 DNA reads TGTGCCAGTAGGGCGACGGGGAGCACAGATACGCAGTATTTT.